This T cell receptor (beta chain) is from a study of T cell responses to AZD1222 COVID-19 vaccine. General study points: Baseline antibody screening turned up just a handful of seropositive AZD1222 recipients. The study found Spike-specific TCR breadth and depth rose after two AZD1222 doses. Spike was spanned by vaccine-associated CD4 TCRs, which were dominant at 160-218 and 743-854.

For this clone: The antigen remains unidentified.

Using immunoSEQ multiplex PCR, the repertoire was profiled, and TCRdb retains in-frame clones only, with some absent. Of about 74,000 clones listed, 91% are singletons. CDR1 is PRHDT, CDR2 FYEKMQ, per germline (reference sequence). Trimming stripped 7 bases from V and 0 bases from J, with 9 bases between. The CDR3 sequence is 14 residues long. This material consisted of peripheral blood, taken 28 days after the second AZD1222 dose. The chain links TRBV13 to TRBJ2-2; a possible D gene is TRBD2 (6 bases). The TCR was taken from an adult who received the AZD1222 COVID-19 vaccine. In DNA form, the CDR3 reads TGTGCCAGCATGGCGGGGACGAACACCGGGGAGCTGTTTTTT. This gives the protein CASMAGTNTGELFF.